This T cell receptor (beta chain) stems from a study of T-cell memory formation after mild COVID-19. This clonotype was seen at least ten times. The CDR3 contains 15 residues. The V gene lost 4 bases and the J gene lost 8 bases, with 20 bases spanning the gap. Germline CDR1 SGHVS, CDR2 FQNEAQ. MiXCR, run by TCRdb on the 5' RACE reads, gives a single entry per CDR3 protein. The sample shows roughly 250,000 distinct CDR3 sequences, around 15% of them seen only once. The chain uses TRBV7-8 and TRBJ1-2; possible D gene TRBD1, 5 bases. The receptor's source is a man between 18 and 35 years old who had mild COVID-19 (a few samples of this study predate the infection). Cell type and time point are not known. Sequenced material: PBMCs or a T cell subset sorted from them (not recorded which). CDR3 bases: TGTGCCAGCAGCTCCCTCTATGGGACTAAAGGCGGCTACACCTTC. As protein: CASSSLYGTKGGYTF.